The entry below describes one T cell receptor (beta chain). Its antigen remains unknown. The CDR3 length is 15 residues. Per germline, CDR1 LNHDA and CDR2 SQIVND (reference sequence). J lost 7 bases, V lost 7 bases, and 10 bases had no gene match. The data derive from a study of cytomegalovirus exposure and HLA in healthy donors. Overall study results and limits: The investigators catalogued 150 or so TCR beta chains as cytomegalovirus-associated. Rare TCR sequences predominated, though certain public TCRs were found in many donors.

Assay: immunoSEQ multiplex PCR; the TCRdb copy retains only in-frame clones and omits some. The repertoire includes 150,000 to 200,000 clones, about 82% of them detected once, and over 1.1% sits in the top ten. Sequencing was carried out using PBMCs. The source of this sequence is a woman under 30 in good health and CMV-seronegative. The chain carries TRBV19 and TRBJ1-6; TRBD1 aligns across 7 bases. Here the CDR3 DNA reads TGTGCCAGTAACCCCCGACAGGGTGGGAATTCACCCCTCCACTTT. It encodes CASNPRQGGNSPLHF.